This TCR beta chain stems from a study of blood T cell repertoires in COVID-19. In the study overall: Researchers got acute and convalescent COVID-19 samples from the United States, Italy and Spain.

The study assigned cohorts using participant-reported clinical history. V shed 1 base, J shed 1 base, and the junction held 6 bases outside the gene matches. CDR1 is SEHNR and CDR2 is FQNEAQ in the germline V gene (reference sequence). The CDR3 spans 16 residues. Sequencing used immunoSEQ multiplex PCR; TCRdb keeps in-frame clones, though not all of them. The table lists 200,000 to 250,000 clones, 75% to 90% of them singletons. The sequencing sample was made of PBMCs or T cells enriched from blood (not recorded which). This chain links TRBV7-9 with TRBJ1-1, with TRBD1 identical over 7 bases. The TCR was taken from a man between 40 and 49 years old who had recovered from COVID-19. The CDR3 sequence: CASSLVGGQANTEAFF. The CDR3 coding sequence is TGTGCCAGCAGCTTAGTTGGAGGACAGGCGAACACTGAAGCTTTCTTT.